These 19 T cell receptor beta chains originate from one sample sequenced in a study of blood T cell repertoires in COVID-19. TCRdb keeps only in-frame clones here, not all; method: immunoSEQ multiplex PCR. The table lists more than 200,000 clones, about 87% of them singletons. Sequencing input: peripheral blood. All receptors derive from an older woman with COVID-19, enrolled during active disease.

The chain joins TRBV27 to TRBJ1-6; a possible D gene is TRBD1 (5 bases). Germline CDR1 and CDR2: MNHEY and SMNVEV (reference sequence). The CDR3 extends over 13 amino acids. V was cut by 5 bases and J by 8 bases, with 10 bases left in between. The CDR3 is CASSPWGDSPLHF. The CDR3 DNA reads as TGTGCCAGCAGTCCCTGGGGGGATTCACCCCTCCACTTT.

The V gene is TRBV13, the J gene TRBJ2-7, with D possibly matching TRBD1 (7 bases). CDR3 size: 16 residues. The germline gives CDR1 PRHDT, CDR2 FYEKMQ (reference sequence). Trimming stripped 4 bases from V and 2 bases from J, with 18 bases between. The CDR3 is CASSSPGGGSPYEQYF. CDR3 DNA sequence: TGTGCCAGCAGCTCCCCAGGGGGAGGCTCCCCCTACGAGCAGTACTTC.

CDR3 in DNA: TGTGCCAGCAGCCCCTACCCGGGGAGGCCTAATGAAAAACTGTTTTTT. Amino acid sequence: CASSPYPGRPNEKLFF. The V call is TRBV3-1 (or the pseudogene TRBV3-2), the J call TRBJ1-4; no clear D gene. The CDR3 spans 16 residues. Germline V gene data show CDR1 as LGHDT and CDR2 as YNNKEL (reference sequence). Trimming shortened V by 4 bases and J by 3 bases, and 15 bases separated the two germline ends.

The DNA of the CDR3 is TGCGCCAGCAGCTTGGGACTGCCCTACGAGCAGTACTTC. Amino acids: CASSLGLPYEQYF. V and J are TRBV5-1 and TRBJ2-7; no reliable D call. The germline V gene encodes CDR1 SGHRS and CDR2 YFSETQ. V lost 0 bases to trimming and J lost 2 bases, with 6 bases between them. CDR3 length: 13 amino acids.

The CDR3 nucleotides read TGTGCCATCAGTGAGTCGGGAGGGGTCGGCACTGAAGCTTTCTTT. Protein product: CAISESGGVGTEAFF. The genes are TRBV10-3 and TRBJ1-1, with D tentatively TRBD1 (5 bases). The CDR3 is made up of 15 amino acids. V was pared by 0 bases and J by 4 bases, with 12 bases between. The germline V gene has CDR1 ENHRY and CDR2 SYGVKD.

The rearrangement links TRBV28 to TRBJ2-7, with D uncertain. Trimming shortened V by 5 bases and J by 2 bases, and 13 bases separated the two germline ends. The CDR3 has 14 residues. Per the germline V gene, CDR1 is MDHEN and CDR2 is SYDVKM. CDR3 amino acids: CASSVQALTYEQYF. CDR3 in DNA: TGTGCCAGCAGTGTTCAAGCGCTAACCTACGAGCAGTACTTC.

This clone was detected only once. Written as DNA, the CDR3 is TGTGCCAGCGGAGTAGGGGACAACTACAATGAGCAGTTCTTC. Its protein product is CASGVGDNYNEQFF. The genes are TRBV2 and TRBJ2-1, with D maybe TRBD1 (6 bases). The V end was cut by 8 bases, the J end by 3 bases, with 14 bases between. The length of the CDR3 is 14 residues. CDR1 is SNHLY and CDR2 is FYNNEI in the germline V gene. Filled out from reference TRBV2 and TRBJ2-1, the complete variable domain reads EPEVTQTPSHQVTQMGQEVILRCVPISNHLYFYWYRQILGQKVEFLVSFYNNEISEKSEIFDDQFSVERPDGSNFTLKIRSTKLEDSAMYFCASGVGDNYNEQFFGPGTRLTVL.

This clone has more than one count but fewer than ten. The rearrangement joins TRBV5-4 to TRBJ2-1; TRBD2 agrees at 7 bases. CDR3 length equals 14 residues. V was pared by 3 bases and J by 8 bases, with 8 bases of the junction left unmatched. The V gene's germline CDR1 is SGHNT and CDR2 YYREEE (reference sequence). CDR3 DNA: TGTGCCAGCAGCTCCGGGACTACCTCGCATGAGCAGTTCTTC. It encodes CASSSGTTSHEQFF.

The chain recombines TRBV6-4 with TRBJ1-6, with TRBD1 matching over 9 bases. Unmatched junction bases numbered 5, after V lost 6 bases and J lost 8 bases. The CDR3 extends over 14 amino acids. From germline, CDR1 is MRHNA and CDR2 SNTAGT. CDR3 protein: CASRGQGRDSPLHF. CDR3 DNA: TGTGCCAGCAGGGGACAGGGACGAGATTCACCCCTCCACTTT.

V gene TRBV30 combines with J gene TRBJ2-3, with 8 bases matching TRBD2. J was trimmed by 2 bases and V by 0 bases; bases with no gene match: 10. There are 17 residues in the CDR3. Germline V gives CDR1 GTSNPN, CDR2 SVGIG (reference sequence). DNA of the CDR3: TGTGCCTGGAGTGTAGGGGTCGCGGGAGGCTCCACAGATACGCAGTATTTT. Amino acid sequence: CAWSVGVAGGSTDTQYF.

The chain is built from TRBV19 and TRBJ1-5; 7 nucleotides line up with TRBD1. The CDR3 extends over 15 amino acids. Unmatched junction bases numbered 8, after V lost 5 bases and J lost 4 bases. CDR1 is LNHDA, CDR2 SQIVND, per germline (reference sequence). The CDR3 is CASSGGGGSNQPQHF. For the CDR3, the DNA is TGTGCCAGTAGTGGAGGGGGCGGATCAAATCAGCCCCAGCATTTT. Full variable domain (outside the CDR3, taken from reference TRBV19 and TRBJ1-5): DGGITQSPKYLFRKEGQNVTLSCEQNLNHDAMYWYRQDPGQGLRLIYYSQIVNDFQKGDIAEGYSVSREKKESFPLTVTSAQKNPTAFYLCASSGGGGSNQPQHFGDGTRLSIL.

This chain joins TRBV6-5 and TRBJ2-7; weak D call: TRBD2 (5 bases). With 7 bases removed from V and 0 bases from J, the gap between germline ends came to 16 bases. The germline gives CDR1 MNHEY, CDR2 SVGAGI. CDR3 length equals 15 residues. CDR3: CASTPGGRTSYEQYF. The CDR3 nucleotides read TGTGCCAGCACCCCCGGCGGGCGGACCTCCTACGAGCAGTACTTC.

As DNA, the CDR3 is TGCAGCGTTGTAGGGGGCGGTGAGGGTGAAGCTTTCTTT. Encoded protein: CSVVGGGEGEAFF. V gene TRBV29-1 combines with J gene TRBJ1-1, with TRBD1 identical over 7 bases. The V segment lost 4 bases and the J segment 7 bases; nucleotides outside the gene matches: 9. Germline assignment: CDR1 SQVTM and CDR2 ANQGSEA. This CDR3 contains 13 residues.

J is TRBJ2-5 and V is TRBV28, with 10 bases aligning to TRBD2. Unmatched junction bases numbered 9, after V lost 5 bases and J lost 0 bases. The CDR3 has 17 amino acids. Germline V gene data show CDR1 as MDHEN and CDR2 as SYDVKM. The CDR3: CASSPSTSGVYQETQYF. The CDR3 DNA follows: TGTGCCAGCAGTCCCTCTACTAGCGGGGTGTACCAAGAGACCCAGTACTTC.

The rearrangement joins TRBV18 to TRBJ2-7; D is unresolved. Germline loops: CDR1 KGHSH, CDR2 LQKENI. The V and J ends lost 2 bases and 5 bases respectively, with 16 bases between them. The CDR3 covers 15 residues. CDR3 sequence: CASSPRHRFVNEQYF. Here the CDR3 DNA reads TGTGCCAGCTCACCAAGACACCGTTTTGTGAACGAGCAGTACTTC. The full variable domain, with the rest looked up from reference TRBV18 and TRBJ2-7, is NAGVMQNPRHLVRRRGQEARLRCSPMKGHSHVYWYRQLPEEGLKFMVYLQKENIIDESGMPKERFSAEFPKEGPSILRIQQVVRGDSAAYFCASSPRHRFVNEQYFGPGTRLTVT.

This sequence joins TRBV19 and TRBJ2-6; 7 bases align to TRBD1. CDR3 size: 16 residues. Germline values: CDR1 LNHDA, CDR2 SQIVND (reference sequence). The ends lost 6 bases at V and 1 base at J; junction bases unmatched: 6. The CDR3 protein is CASSKGAGSGANVLTF. DNA of the CDR3: TGTGCCAGTAGCAAGGGGGCAGGGTCTGGGGCCAACGTCCTGACTTTC.

The rearrangement joins TRBV7-2 to TRBJ1-5; TRBD1 matches at 10 bases. V was pared by 5 bases and J by 7 bases, with 5 bases of the junction left unmatched. CDR3 size: 14 residues. Germline V gene data show CDR1 as SGHTA and CDR2 as FQGNSA. This CDR3 reads CASSTTGGWQPQHF. CDR3 sequence (DNA): TGTGCCAGCAGCACGACAGGGGGCTGGCAGCCCCAGCATTTT.

The chain couples TRBV7-3 to TRBJ2-3; D uncertain. Trimming cost V 2 bases and J 6 bases, with 12 bases left between them. The CDR3 runs to 14 residues. Looked up from germline, CDR1 is SGHTA and CDR2 is FQGTGA. The CDR3 region is CASSLGPVADTQYF. The CDR3, as DNA: TGTGCCAGCAGCTTAGGTCCGGTCGCGGATACGCAGTATTTT.

This clone was observed a few times. The CDR3 spells CASKLTDLYEQYF. DNA for the CDR3: TGCGCCAGCAAATTGACTGACCTCTACGAGCAGTACTTC. The V call is TRBV5-1, the J call TRBJ2-7; no firm D call. CDR1 is SGHRS, CDR2 YFSETQ, per germline. Trimming removed 6 bases at V and 3 bases at J, with 13 bases between. The CDR3 is 13 residues long.